This T cell receptor (beta chain) was sequenced during a study of memory CD4+ T cells and cytomegalovirus serostatus. Assay used: immunoSEQ multiplex PCR; TCRdb lists only in-frame clones, some missing. The repertoire includes 55,000 or so clones, around 88% of them detected once, and about 2.1% sits in the top ten. Whole-study findings and limits: About 40% of the roughly 160 known CMV-associated TCRbeta sequences appeared in CD4+ memory.

Remarks on this clone: Antigen specificity is unknown.

The CDR3 contains 15 residues. Trimming cost V 0 bases and J 5 bases, with 10 bases left between them. Germline CDR1 reads SGHVS; CDR2 reads FNYEAQ. Single viable CD3+CD4+CD8-CD45RO+ cells were sorted as the memory CD4+ T cells. Sequencing used memory CD4+ T cells from blood. The clonotype originates from an adult in good health and CMV-seropositive. The chain employs TRBV7-6 and TRBJ1-4; D gene ambiguous. The CDR3 spells CASSLAFRSNEKLFF. CDR3 nucleotide sequence: TGTGCCAGCAGCTTAGCCTTTAGGTCAAATGAAAAACTGTTTTTT.